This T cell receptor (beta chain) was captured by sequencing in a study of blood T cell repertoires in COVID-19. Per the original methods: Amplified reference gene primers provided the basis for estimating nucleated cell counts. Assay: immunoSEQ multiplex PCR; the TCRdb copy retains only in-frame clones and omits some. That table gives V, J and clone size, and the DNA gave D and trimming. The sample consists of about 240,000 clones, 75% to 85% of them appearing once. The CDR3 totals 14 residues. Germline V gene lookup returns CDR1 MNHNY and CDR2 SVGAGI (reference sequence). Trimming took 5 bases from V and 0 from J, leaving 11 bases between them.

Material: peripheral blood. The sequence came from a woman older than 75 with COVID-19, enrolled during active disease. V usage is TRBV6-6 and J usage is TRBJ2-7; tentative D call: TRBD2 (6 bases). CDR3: CASSLGGISYEQYF. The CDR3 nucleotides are TGTGCCAGCAGTCTTGGGGGGATCTCCTACGAGCAGTACTTC.